This TCR beta chain came from a study of relationships among human T cell subsets. Study-wide results and limits: Regulatory and Th2 subsets had few clones over 100 reads, unlike CD8+ cytotoxic cells. Th1, Th2 and regulatory T cells shared many CDR3 sequences.

The T cell receptor alpha and beta CDR3 regions were amplified from mRNA by semiquantitative ARM-PCR. Tagged nested gene-specific primers were used first, then communal superprimers amplified exponentially. MiXCR was run by TCRdb on the multiplex PCR reads, yielding one entry per CDR3 protein. The top ten hold about 5.7% of the sample, which has over 8,000 distinct CDR3 sequences, 54% seen once. After removal of 11 bases from V and 8 bases from J, the junction contained 8 bases not matched to a gene. In germline, CDR1 is MDHEN, CDR2 SYDVKM. This CDR3 spans 11 amino acids. This clonotype showed up just a few times. Its specificity is not known. Anti-CD45RO beads selected memory T cells out of the CD45RA-negative fraction. Magnetic beads coated with subset-specific antibodies isolated the T cell subsets.

V and J are TRBV28 and TRBJ1-2, with 7 bases lining up with TRBD1. The sample was memory T cells sorted from blood. This TCR derives from a man aged 40-49 years in good health. The CDR3 reads CAVGGLGGYTF. CDR3 DNA: TGTGCCGTAGGGGGCTTAGGAGGCTACACCTTC.